A selection of T cell receptor beta chains follows, all from one sample in a study of blood T cells in healthy people across ages. MiXCR was run by TCRdb on the 5' RACE reads, yielding one entry per CDR3 protein. The sample yields hundreds of thousands of distinct CDR3 sequences, 40% to 45% seen once. Sequenced input: blood. The receptors shown here come from a man aged 80 or over in good health. CDR3s include the opening cysteine and the closing phenylalanine or tryptophan. D genes are given only for firm matches. Rows may omit the clone size; those that give it use once, few, many or a size class.

j_call d_call v_call clone_size cdr3_nt cdr3_aa
TRBJ2-1 - TRBV20-1 - TGCAGTGCTGACGGAAGGGGGCAGGGGGGCAATGAGCAGTTCTTC CSADGRGQGGNEQFF
TRBJ2-5 TRBD2 TRBV11-3 - TGTGCCAGCAGCTTAAGGACTAGCGGGAGCTACAATGAGCAGTACTTC CASSLRTSGSYNEQYF
TRBJ2-5 TRBD1 TRBV28 - TGTGCCAGCAGGAGACAGGGAGTAGAGACCCAGTACTTC CASRRQGVETQYF
TRBJ1-2 - TRBV6-5 - TGTGCCAGCAGTTTGACAGGCTACGGTGGCTACACCTTC CASSLTGYGGYTF
TRBJ2-3 TRBD2 TRBV4-3 few TGCGCCAGCAGCGAAGGAAAGAAAGCGGGGGGATTCACAGATACGCAGTATTTT CASSEGKKAGGFTDTQYF
TRBJ2-7 - TRBV9 few TGTGCCAGCAGCGTTGGGCATAGCTCCTACGAGCAGTACTTC CASSVGHSSYEQYF
TRBJ2-2 - TRBV5-1 - TGCGCCAGCAGCTTCCAGCCCGCCGGGGAGCTGTTTTTT CASSFQPAGELFF
TRBJ1-4 TRBD1 TRBV12-3/TRBV12-4 - TGTGCCAGCAGTCCCGACAGGGAACCTAATGAAAAACTGTTTTTT CASSPDREPNEKLFF
TRBJ2-7 - TRBV27 - TGTGCCAGCAGTTTACCCAAGGACACATACGAGCAGTACTTC CASSLPKDTYEQYF
TRBJ1-2 - TRBV29-1 - TGCAGCGTTGAACAGGGCCCCGCTAACTATGGCTACACCTTC CSVEQGPANYGYTF